This T cell receptor beta chain was found in a study of T cells in Graves' hyperthyroidism and ophthalmopathy. Findings of the study overall: In the blood, most expanded thyroid clonotypes above 0.001 appeared as well.

This clonotype came up many times. As yet, its antigen is unknown. Graves' hyperthyroidism showing no ophthalmopathy progression within 18 months was considered stable. This CDR3 region has 17 residues. V was pared by 0 bases and J by 2 bases, with 16 bases between. Germline CDR1 MDHEN, CDR2 SYDVKM. Template material for amplifying TCR beta CDR3 regions consisted of RNA transcripts. RT-PCR in the first round (using the HTBI primer set) targeted the TCR CDR3. MiXCR, run by TCRdb on the multiplex PCR reads, gives a single entry per CDR3 protein. The data hold more than 150,000 distinct CDR3 sequences, with 15% to 20% observed a single time.

This chain uses TRBV28 with TRBJ1-1; TRBD1 might be the D (5 bases). Sequenced: blood. The sequence was collected from a woman aged 45 to 65 with Graves' hyperthyroidism. The CDR3 DNA reads as TGTGCCAGCAGTTTATGGTCCGGGGGAGGTCTAAACACTGAAGCTTTCTTT. This codes for CASSLWSGGGLNTEAFF.